Listed here is a single TCR beta chain. Its antigen is unidentified. TCRdb re-called the 5' RACE reads through MiXCR, storing one row per CDR3 protein. The sample lists about 890,000 distinct CDR3 sequences; roughly 12% were seen once. The sample comes from a study of identical twins. Donors uniformly comprised healthy Caucasians. Points from the study as a whole: Within beta out-of-frame sequences, the excess sharing observed between twins was weaker. These conclusions were based on statistical analysis (cross-sectional, not following the same donors).

A further study also used this sample, focusing on yellow fever vaccine responses in identical twins. That paper adds: The T cell response to vaccination in identical twins was reportedly partly convergent and partly personalized.

This clonotype was sampled from a woman aged 18-29 years in good health. Sequencing used PBMCs.

Written as DNA, the CDR3 is TGCGCCAGCAGCCAAGTAAGGGGCGCCCCGGGGGATACGCAGTATTTT. Residues: CASSQVRGAPGDTQYF. The chain couples TRBV4-1 to TRBJ2-3, with D possibly called TRBD1 or TRBD2 (5 bases each). Trimming left V 1 base short and J 6 bases short, with 17 bases between. The CDR3 consists of 16 residues. Germline V gives CDR1 MGHRA, CDR2 YSYEKL.